The present entry profiles one TCR beta chain with its context. The antigen is undetermined. Produced via immunoSEQ multiplex PCR; TCRdb's table is partial and in-frame only. Among 11,000 to 15,000 clones, just over 70% were seen once, and the ten largest hold about 11%. This sample was taken from a study of CD4+ T cells in melanoma. The study, taken as a whole, reports: Neoantigen-specific CD4+ T cells in melanoma reportedly had diverse differentiation states. CD8+ T cell, macrophage and B cell function reportedly correlated with neoantigen-specific CD4+ T cells.

The CDR3 sequence is 14 residues long. V lost 5 bases and J lost 2; bases outside the gene matches: 4. The germline V gene has CDR1 SNHLY and CDR2 FYNNEI. The V gene is TRBV2, the J gene TRBJ2-5; 8 nucleotides match TRBD1. Sequencing was done on a sample of cells from a culture (not recorded whether cultured in vitro). This TCR was recovered from a human donor with melanoma. Here the CDR3 reads CASSKDRAQETQYF. DNA for the CDR3: TGTGCCAGCAGTAAGGACAGGGCGCAAGAGACCCAGTACTTC.